The 12 T cell receptor beta chains presented below share a single source sample, sequenced in a study of T cell responses to AZD1222 COVID-19 vaccine. The data were produced by immunoSEQ multiplex PCR, yet TCRdb's version contains in-frame clones alone and is incomplete. The sample has some 150,000 clones; roughly 89% are singletons. The material was peripheral blood, obtained on day 0 of AZD1222 vaccination. The receptor source for this set is an adult in good health.

This chain joins TRBV28 and TRBJ1-5, with unresolved D. Germline loops: CDR1 MDHEN, CDR2 SYDVKM. The CDR3 consists of 14 residues. Trimming took off 6 bases at V and 1 base at J, with 10 bases between the two ends. The CDR3 nucleotides read TGTGCCAGCAGCCCCACTACCAGCAATCAGCCCCAGCATTTT. Its translation is CASSPTTSNQPQHF.

The rearrangement links TRBV4-1 to TRBJ1-4; D unresolved. Germline V CDR1 and CDR2: MGHRA, YSYEKL. With 2 bases removed from V and 5 bases from J, the gap between germline ends came to 12 bases. The CDR3 length is 15 residues. This chain's CDR3 is CASSQSSGGNEKLFF. The CDR3 DNA reads TGCGCCAGCAGCCAATCCTCGGGAGGAAATGAAAAACTGTTTTTT.

J is TRBJ2-7 and V is TRBV29-1; 11 bases agree with TRBD2. Germline V gives CDR1 SQVTM, CDR2 ANQGSEA. The CDR3 has 13 residues. With V trimmed by 8 bases and J by 4 bases, 7 bases remained unmatched. The CDR3 protein is CSIRLAGFYEQYF. The CDR3 DNA reads TGCAGCATCAGACTAGCGGGATTTTACGAGCAGTACTTC.

V gene TRBV7-3 combines with J gene TRBJ2-5; D tentatively reads TRBD1 or TRBD2 (5 bases each). The V end lost 5 bases, the J end lost 5 bases, and 18 bases lay between the germline ends. From germline, CDR1 is SGHTA and CDR2 FQGTGA. There are 15 residues in the CDR3. For the CDR3, the DNA is TGTGCCAGCAGCCCGGGACGGCAGACTGGGGAGACCCAGTACTTC. Its protein is CASSPGRQTGETQYF.

This chain links TRBV5-4 with TRBJ1-2, with unresolved D. The CDR3 contains 14 residues. Trimming took off 5 bases at V and 4 bases at J, with 15 bases between the two ends. Germline V CDR1 and CDR2: SGHNT, YYREEE (reference sequence). Here the CDR3 reads CASSYTEYLYGYTF. The CDR3 nucleotides read TGTGCCAGCAGTTATACCGAGTACCTCTATGGCTACACCTTC.

The V gene is TRBV28, the J gene TRBJ2-2, with a possible D match to TRBD2 (6 bases). CDR3 size: 14 residues. V shed 5 bases and J shed 3 bases, with 10 bases lying between them. CDR1 MDHEN and CDR2 SYDVKM come from the germline V gene. The CDR3, as DNA: TGTGCCAGCAGTCAAGCGGGTTACACCGGGGAGCTGTTTTTT. Its protein product is CASSQAGYTGELFF.

V is TRBV6-2 or TRBV6-3 and J is TRBJ2-1; D unclear. The CDR3 sequence is 11 residues long. Germline V gene sequence: CDR1 MNHEY, CDR2 SVGEGT. Trimming cost V 4 bases and J 4 bases, with 2 bases left between them. CDR3 protein: CASSLYNEQFF. In DNA form, the CDR3 reads TGTGCCAGCAGTTTATACAATGAGCAGTTCTTC.

This clone was found a few times. This chain links TRBV28 with TRBJ1-6; no clear D. V shed 5 bases and J shed 8 bases, with 10 bases lying between them. Germline loops: CDR1 MDHEN, CDR2 SYDVKM. The CDR3 is 13 residues long. CDR3: CASSPDTDSPLHF. The CDR3 nucleotides are TGTGCCAGCAGTCCTGACACGGATTCACCCCTCCACTTT.

The rearrangement links TRBV7-2 to TRBJ1-1; D gene ambiguous. V was cut by 6 bases and J by 11 bases, with 22 bases left in between. Per the germline V gene, CDR1 is SGHTA and CDR2 is FQGNSA. The CDR3 consists of 14 residues. The CDR3 nucleotides are TGTGCCAGCAGTTCGGGCCCGGACCTTCAAGGGGCTTTCTTT. It yields the protein CASSSGPDLQGAFF.

The rearrangement uses TRBV7-9 and TRBJ2-7, with a possible D match to TRBD2 (7 bases). The V gene lost 7 bases and the J gene lost 12 bases, with 22 bases spanning the gap. The CDR3 extends over 13 amino acids. Germline CDR1 SEHNR, CDR2 FQNEAQ (reference sequence). CDR3 residues: CASTRGGLPSLYF. The CDR3, as DNA: TGTGCCAGCACCCGAGGGGGACTACCCAGCCTGTACTTC.

The chain employs TRBV11-2 and TRBJ1-2; a possible D gene is TRBD1 (5 bases). Trimming shortened V by 4 bases and J by 3 bases, and 9 bases separated the two germline ends. Per the germline V gene, CDR1 is SGHAT and CDR2 is FQNNGV. CDR3 length equals 13 residues. The chain's CDR3 is CASSSPRDYGYTF. As DNA, the CDR3 is TGTGCCAGCAGCTCCCCCAGGGACTATGGCTACACCTTC.

V and J are TRBV7-9 and TRBJ1-6; D is unclear. V gave up 5 bases and J gave up 8 bases, with 16 bases separating them. The CDR3 runs 15 residues. Germline loops: CDR1 SEHNR, CDR2 FQNEAQ (reference sequence). CDR3 residues: CASSPTGPADSPLHF. DNA of the CDR3: TGTGCCAGCAGCCCGACTGGCCCAGCTGATTCACCCCTCCACTTT.